Listed here is a single T cell receptor (beta chain). The CDR3 has 15 amino acids. V was clipped by 0 bases and J by 2 bases, with 9 bases between them. CDR1 KGHSH and CDR2 LQKENI come from the germline V gene. These data come from a study of blood T cell repertoires in COVID-19. Profiled with immunoSEQ multiplex PCR; TCRdb holds only in-frame clones, not every one. The top ten clones hold 2% to 2.5% of a sample with about 39,000 clones, approximately 91% of them seen once. Sequencing was done on a sample of peripheral blood. The clonotype originates from a man aged 50 to 59 with active COVID-19. The rearrangement joins TRBV18 to TRBJ2-3; D is possibly TRBD1 (6 bases). CDR3 region: CASSPPGALTDTQYF. CDR3 sequence (DNA): TGTGCCAGCTCACCACCGGGGGCCCTCACAGATACGCAGTATTTT.